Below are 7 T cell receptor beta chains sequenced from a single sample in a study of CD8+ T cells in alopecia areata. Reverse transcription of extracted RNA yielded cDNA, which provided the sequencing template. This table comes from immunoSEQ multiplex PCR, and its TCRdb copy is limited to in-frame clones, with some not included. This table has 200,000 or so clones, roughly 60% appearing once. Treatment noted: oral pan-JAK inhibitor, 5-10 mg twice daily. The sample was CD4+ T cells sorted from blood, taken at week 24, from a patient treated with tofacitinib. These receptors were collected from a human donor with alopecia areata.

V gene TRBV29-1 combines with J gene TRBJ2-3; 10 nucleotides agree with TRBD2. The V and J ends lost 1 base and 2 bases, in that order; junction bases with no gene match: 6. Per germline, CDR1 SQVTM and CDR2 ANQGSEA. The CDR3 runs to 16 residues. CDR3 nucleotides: TGCAGCGTTGAAGGTCTAGCGGGGGTGACCACAGATACGCAGTATTTT. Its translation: CSVEGLAGVTTDTQYF.

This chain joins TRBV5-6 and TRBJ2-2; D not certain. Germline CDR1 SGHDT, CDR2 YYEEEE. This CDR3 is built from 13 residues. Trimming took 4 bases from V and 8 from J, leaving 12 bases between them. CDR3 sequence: CASSIRPRGELFF. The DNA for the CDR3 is TGTGCCAGCAGCATACGTCCCAGGGGGGAGCTGTTTTTT.

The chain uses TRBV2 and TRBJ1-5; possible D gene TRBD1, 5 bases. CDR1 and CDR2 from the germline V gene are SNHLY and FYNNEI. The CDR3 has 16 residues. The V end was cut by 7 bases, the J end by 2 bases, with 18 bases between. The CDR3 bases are TGTGCCAGCAACGGGGACCGGACGAGGGGCAATCAGCCCCAGCATTTT. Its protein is CASNGDRTRGNQPQHF.

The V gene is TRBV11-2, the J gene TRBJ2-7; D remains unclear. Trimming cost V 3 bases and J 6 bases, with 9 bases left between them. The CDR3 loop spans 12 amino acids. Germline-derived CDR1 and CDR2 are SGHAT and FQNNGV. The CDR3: CASSFPGSEQYF. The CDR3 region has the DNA TGTGCCAGCAGCTTCCCTGGAAGCGAGCAGTACTTC.

The CDR3 region is CASSWGSSDTQYF. CDR3 coding DNA: TGTGCCAGCAGCTGGGGGAGCTCAGATACGCAGTATTTT. V and J are TRBV5-6 and TRBJ2-3; D tentatively fits TRBD1 or TRBD2 (5 bases each). V was pared by 3 bases and J by 4 bases, with 9 bases between. Germline V gives CDR1 SGHDT, CDR2 YYEEEE. This CDR3 region has 13 residues.

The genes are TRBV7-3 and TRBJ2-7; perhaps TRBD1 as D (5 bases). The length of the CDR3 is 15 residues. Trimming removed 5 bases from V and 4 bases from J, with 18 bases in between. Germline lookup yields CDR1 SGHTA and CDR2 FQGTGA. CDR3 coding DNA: TGTGCCAGCAGCCCCACTGCCGACAGAAGGTACGAGCAGTACTTC. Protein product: CASSPTADRRYEQYF.

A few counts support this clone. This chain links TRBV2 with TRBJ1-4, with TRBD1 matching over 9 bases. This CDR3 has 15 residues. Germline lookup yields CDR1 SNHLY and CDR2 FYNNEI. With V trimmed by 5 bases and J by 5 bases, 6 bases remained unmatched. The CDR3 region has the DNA TGTGCCAGCAGTAAATCCGGGACAGGGAATGAAAAACTGTTTTTT. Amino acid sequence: CASSKSGTGNEKLFF.